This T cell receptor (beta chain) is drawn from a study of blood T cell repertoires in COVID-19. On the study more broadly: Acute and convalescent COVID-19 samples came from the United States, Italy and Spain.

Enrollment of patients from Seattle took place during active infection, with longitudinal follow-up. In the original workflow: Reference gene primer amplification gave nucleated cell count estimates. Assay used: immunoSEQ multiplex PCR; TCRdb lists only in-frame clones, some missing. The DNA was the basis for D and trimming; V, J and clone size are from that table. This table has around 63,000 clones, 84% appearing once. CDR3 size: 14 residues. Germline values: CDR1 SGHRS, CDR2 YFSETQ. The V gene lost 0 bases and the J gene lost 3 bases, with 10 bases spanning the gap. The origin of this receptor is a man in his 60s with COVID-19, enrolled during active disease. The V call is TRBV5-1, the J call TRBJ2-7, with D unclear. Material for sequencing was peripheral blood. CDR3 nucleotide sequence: TGCGCCAGCAGCTTGGCTGGCACAGACTACGAGCAGTACTTC. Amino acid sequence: CASSLAGTDYEQYF.